This T cell receptor (beta chain) is drawn from a study of T-cell memory formation after mild COVID-19. In the study overall: TCR clusters were mostly donor specific.

Germline CDR1 reads SQVTM; CDR2 reads ANQGSEA. The CDR3 runs to 18 residues. V lost 4 bases and J lost 0; bases outside the gene matches: 11. UMIs and sample barcodes were carried by the TCR alpha and TCR beta cDNA libraries that 5'RACE produced using constant-segment primers. TCRdb re-called the 5' RACE reads through MiXCR, storing one row per CDR3 protein. The sample shows approximately 450,000 distinct CDR3 sequences, 15% to 20% of them seen only once. General observations from the study: Several responding clones turned up in pre-infection memory, indicating that cross-reactive memory may have taken part.

Comments on this clonotype: Antigen unknown.

The rearrangement links TRBV29-1 to TRBJ2-1; 11 nucleotides line up with TRBD2. Sequenced input: PBMCs or a T cell subset sorted from them (not recorded which). The source of this sequence is an adult woman who had mild COVID-19 (a few samples of this study predate the infection). Cell type and time point are not known. In nucleotides, the CDR3 is TGCAGCGTTGCGGCGGGACTAGCGGTTGCTTACTCCTACAATGAGCAGTTCTTC. It specifies CSVAAGLAVAYSYNEQFF.